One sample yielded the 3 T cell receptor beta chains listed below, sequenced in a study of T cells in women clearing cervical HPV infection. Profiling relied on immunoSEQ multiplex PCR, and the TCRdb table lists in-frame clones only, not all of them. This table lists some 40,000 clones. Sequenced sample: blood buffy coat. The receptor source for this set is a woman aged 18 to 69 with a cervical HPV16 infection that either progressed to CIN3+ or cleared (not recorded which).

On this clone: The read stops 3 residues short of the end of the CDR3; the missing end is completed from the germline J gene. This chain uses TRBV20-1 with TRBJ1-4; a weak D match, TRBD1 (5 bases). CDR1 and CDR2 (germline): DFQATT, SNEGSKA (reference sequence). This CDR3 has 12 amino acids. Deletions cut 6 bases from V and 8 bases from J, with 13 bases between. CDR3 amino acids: CSAGQFGEKLFF. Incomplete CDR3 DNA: TGCAGTGCAGGACAATTTGGGGAAAAA.

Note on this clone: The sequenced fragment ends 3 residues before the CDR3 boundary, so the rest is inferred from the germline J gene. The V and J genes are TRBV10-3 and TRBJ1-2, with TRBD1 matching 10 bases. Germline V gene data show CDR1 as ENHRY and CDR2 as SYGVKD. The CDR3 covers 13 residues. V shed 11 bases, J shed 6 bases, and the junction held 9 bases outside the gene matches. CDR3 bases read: TGTGCCTTCGGGGGAGGACAGGGGGATGGC. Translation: CAFGGGQGDG. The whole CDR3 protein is CAFGGGQGDGYTF.

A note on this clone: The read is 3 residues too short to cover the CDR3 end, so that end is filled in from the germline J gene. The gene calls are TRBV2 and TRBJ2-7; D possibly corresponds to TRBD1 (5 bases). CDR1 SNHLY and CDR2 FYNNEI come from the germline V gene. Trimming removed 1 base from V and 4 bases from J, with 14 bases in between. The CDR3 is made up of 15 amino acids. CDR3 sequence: CASSEVGHLWYEQYF. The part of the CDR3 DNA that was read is TGTGCCAGCAGTGAAGTCGGACATCTATGGTACGAG.